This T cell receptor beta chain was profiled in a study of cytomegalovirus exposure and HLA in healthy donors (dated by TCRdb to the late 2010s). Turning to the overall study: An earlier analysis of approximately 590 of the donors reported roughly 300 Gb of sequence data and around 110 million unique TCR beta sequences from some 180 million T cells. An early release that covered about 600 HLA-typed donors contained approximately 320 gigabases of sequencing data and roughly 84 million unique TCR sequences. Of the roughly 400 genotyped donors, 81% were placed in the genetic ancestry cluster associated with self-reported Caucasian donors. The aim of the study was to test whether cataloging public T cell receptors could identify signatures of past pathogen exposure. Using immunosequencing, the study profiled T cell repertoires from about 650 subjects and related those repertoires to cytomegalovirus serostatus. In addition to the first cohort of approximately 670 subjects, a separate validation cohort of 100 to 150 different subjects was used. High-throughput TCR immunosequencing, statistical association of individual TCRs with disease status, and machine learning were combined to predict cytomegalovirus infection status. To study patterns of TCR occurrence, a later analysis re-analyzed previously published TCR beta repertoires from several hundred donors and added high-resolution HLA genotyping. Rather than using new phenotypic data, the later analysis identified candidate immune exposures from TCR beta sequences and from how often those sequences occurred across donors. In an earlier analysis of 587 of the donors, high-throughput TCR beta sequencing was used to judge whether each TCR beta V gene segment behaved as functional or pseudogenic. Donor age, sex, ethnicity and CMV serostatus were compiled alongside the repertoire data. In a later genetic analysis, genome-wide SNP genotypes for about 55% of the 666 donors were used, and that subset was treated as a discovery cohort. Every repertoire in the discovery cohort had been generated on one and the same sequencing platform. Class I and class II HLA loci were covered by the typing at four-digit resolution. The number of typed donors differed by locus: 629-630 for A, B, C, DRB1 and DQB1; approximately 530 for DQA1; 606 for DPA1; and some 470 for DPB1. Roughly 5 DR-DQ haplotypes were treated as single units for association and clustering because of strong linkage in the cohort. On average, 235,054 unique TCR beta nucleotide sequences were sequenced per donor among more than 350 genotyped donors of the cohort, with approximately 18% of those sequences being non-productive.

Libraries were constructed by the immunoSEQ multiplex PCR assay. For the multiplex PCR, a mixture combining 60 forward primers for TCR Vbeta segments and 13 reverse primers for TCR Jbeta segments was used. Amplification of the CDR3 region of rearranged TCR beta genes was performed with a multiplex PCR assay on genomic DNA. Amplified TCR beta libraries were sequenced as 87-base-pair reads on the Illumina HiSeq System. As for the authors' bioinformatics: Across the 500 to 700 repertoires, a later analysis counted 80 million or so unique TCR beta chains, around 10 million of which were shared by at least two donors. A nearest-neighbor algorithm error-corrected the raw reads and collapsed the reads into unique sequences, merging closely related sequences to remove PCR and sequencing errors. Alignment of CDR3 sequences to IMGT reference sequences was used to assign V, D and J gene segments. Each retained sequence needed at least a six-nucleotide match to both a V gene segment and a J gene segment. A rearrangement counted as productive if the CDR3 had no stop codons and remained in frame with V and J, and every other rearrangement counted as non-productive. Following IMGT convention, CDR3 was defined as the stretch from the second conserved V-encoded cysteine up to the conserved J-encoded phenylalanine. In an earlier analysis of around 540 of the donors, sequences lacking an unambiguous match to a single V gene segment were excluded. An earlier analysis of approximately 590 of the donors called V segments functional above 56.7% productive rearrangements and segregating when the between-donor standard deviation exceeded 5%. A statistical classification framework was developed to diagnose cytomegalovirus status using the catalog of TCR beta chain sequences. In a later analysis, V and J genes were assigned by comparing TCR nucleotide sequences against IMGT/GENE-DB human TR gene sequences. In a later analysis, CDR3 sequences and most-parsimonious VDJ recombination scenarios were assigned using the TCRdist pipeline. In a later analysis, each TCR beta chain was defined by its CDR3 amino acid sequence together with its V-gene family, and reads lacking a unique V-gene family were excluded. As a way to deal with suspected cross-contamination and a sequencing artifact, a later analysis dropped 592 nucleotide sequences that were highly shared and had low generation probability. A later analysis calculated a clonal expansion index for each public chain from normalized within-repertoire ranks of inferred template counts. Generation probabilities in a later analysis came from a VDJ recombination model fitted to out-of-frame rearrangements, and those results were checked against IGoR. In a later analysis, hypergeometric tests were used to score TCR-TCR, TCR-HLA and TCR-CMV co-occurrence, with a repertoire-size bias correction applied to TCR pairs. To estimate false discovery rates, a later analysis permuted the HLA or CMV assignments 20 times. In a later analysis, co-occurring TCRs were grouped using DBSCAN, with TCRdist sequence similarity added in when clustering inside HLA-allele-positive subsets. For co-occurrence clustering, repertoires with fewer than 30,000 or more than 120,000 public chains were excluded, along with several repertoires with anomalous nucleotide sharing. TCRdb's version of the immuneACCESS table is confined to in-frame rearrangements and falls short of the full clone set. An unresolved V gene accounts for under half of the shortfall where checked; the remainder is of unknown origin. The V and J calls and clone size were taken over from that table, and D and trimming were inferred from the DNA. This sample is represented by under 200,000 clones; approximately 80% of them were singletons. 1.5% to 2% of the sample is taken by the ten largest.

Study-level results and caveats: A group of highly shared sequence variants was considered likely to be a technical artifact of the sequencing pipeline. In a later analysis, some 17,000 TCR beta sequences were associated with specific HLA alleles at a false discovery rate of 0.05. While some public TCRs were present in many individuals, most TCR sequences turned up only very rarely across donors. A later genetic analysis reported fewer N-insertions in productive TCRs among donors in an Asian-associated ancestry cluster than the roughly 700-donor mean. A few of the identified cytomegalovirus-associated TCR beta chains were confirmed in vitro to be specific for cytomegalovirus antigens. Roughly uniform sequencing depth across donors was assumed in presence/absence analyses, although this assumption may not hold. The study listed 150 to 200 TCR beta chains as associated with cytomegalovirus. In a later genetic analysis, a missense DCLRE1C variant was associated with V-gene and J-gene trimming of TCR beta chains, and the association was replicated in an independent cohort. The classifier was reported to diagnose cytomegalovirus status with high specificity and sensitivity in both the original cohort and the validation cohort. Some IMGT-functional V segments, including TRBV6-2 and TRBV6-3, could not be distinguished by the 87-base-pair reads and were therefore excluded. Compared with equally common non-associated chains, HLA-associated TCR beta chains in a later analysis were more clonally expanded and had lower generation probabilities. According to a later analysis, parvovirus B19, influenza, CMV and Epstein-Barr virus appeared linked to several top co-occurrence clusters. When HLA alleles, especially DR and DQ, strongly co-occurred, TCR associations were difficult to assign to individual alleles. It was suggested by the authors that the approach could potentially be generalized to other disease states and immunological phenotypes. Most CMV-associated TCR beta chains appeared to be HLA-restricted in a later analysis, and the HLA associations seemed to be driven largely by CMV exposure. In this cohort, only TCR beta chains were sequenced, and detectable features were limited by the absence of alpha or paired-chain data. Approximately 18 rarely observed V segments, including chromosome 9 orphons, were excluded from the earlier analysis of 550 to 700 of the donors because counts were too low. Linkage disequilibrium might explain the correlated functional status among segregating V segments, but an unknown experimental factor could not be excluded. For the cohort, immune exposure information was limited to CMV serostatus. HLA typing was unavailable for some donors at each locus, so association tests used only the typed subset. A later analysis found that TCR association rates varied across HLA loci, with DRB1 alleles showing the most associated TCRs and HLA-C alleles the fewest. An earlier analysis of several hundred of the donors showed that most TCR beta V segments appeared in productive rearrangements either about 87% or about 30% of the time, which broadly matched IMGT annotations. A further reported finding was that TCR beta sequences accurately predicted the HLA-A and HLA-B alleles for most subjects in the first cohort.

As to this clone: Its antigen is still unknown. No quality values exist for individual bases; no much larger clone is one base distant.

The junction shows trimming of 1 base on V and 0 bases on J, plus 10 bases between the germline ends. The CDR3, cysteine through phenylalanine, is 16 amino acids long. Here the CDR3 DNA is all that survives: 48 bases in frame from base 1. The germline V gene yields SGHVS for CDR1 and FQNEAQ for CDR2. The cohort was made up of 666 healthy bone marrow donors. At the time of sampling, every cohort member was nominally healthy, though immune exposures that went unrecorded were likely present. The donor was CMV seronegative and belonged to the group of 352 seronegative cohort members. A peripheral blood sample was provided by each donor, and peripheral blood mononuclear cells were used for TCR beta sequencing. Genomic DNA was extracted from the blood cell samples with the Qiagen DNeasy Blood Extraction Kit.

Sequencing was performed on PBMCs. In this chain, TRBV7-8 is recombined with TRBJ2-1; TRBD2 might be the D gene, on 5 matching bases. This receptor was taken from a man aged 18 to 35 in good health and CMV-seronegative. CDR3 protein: CASSLGRGRSYNEQFF. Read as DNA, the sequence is TGTGCCAGCAGCTTAGGCCGGGGTCGCTCCTACAATGAGCAGTTCTTC.